This TCR beta chain was sequenced for a study of cytotoxic CD8 clonotypes in ibrutinib-treated CLL. Study information: Researchers reported ten to eleven relapsed/refractory and some 14 treatment-naive patients, about 17 of them IGHV unmutated. When averaged across all of the samples, the counts came to 255,043 productive templates and 80,000 to 100,000 productive rearrangements.

As concerns this clone: Antigen: not known.

Profiled with immunoSEQ multiplex PCR; TCRdb holds only in-frame clones, not every one. In the table there are 160,000 or so clones, approximately 90% of which are singletons. The CDR3 has 15 amino acids. CDR1 is KGHSH and CDR2 is LQKENI in the germline V gene. V shed 3 bases and J shed 1 base, with 12 bases lying between them. Study-level results: Elevated clonality accompanied ibrutinib response, with a return toward baseline values at progression.

V and J are TRBV18 and TRBJ1-2; maybe TRBD1 (5 bases). Sequences were derived from PBMCs, sampled at disease progression, from a patient treated with ibrutinib. The TCR was taken from a human donor with chronic lymphocytic leukemia. This chain's CDR3 is CASSPLTDINYGYTF. In DNA form, the CDR3 reads TGTGCCAGCTCACCCCTGACAGACATTAACTATGGCTACACCTTC. The complete variable domain, with remaining parts taken from reference TRBV18 and TRBJ1-2, reads NAGVMQNPRHLVRRRGQEARLRCSPMKGHSHVYWYRQLPEEGLKFMVYLQKENIIDESGMPKERFSAEFPKEGPSILRIQQVVRGDSAAYFCASSPLTDINYGYTFGSGTRLTVV.